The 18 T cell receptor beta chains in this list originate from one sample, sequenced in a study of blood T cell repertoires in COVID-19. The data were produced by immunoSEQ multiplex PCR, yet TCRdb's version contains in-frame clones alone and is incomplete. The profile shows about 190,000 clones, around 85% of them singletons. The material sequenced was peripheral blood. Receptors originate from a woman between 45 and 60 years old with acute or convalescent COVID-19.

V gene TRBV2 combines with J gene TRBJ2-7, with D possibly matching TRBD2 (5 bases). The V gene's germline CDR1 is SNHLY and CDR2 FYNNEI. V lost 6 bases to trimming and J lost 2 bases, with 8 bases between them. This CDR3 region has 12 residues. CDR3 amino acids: CASSAGTYEQYF. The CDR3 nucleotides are TGTGCCAGCAGCGCCGGGACCTACGAGCAGTACTTC.

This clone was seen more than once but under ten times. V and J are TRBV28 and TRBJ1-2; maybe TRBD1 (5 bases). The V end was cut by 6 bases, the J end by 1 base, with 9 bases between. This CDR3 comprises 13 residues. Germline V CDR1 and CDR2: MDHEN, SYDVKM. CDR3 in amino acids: CASRYDSNYGYTF. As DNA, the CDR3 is TGTGCCAGCAGATACGACAGTAACTATGGCTACACCTTC.

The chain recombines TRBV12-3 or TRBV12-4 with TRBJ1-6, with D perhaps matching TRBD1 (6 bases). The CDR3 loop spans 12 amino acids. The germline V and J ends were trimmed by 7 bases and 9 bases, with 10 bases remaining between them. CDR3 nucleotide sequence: TGTGCCAGCAAAGGGGGGGGTTCACCCCTCCACTTT. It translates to CASKGGGSPLHF.

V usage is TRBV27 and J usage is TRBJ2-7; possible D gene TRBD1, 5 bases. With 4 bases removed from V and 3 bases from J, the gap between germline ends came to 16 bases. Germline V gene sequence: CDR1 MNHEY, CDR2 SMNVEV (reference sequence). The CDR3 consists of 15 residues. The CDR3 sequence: CASSYKTGPYYEQYF. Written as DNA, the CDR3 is TGTGCCAGCAGTTATAAAACAGGCCCCTACTACGAGCAGTACTTC.

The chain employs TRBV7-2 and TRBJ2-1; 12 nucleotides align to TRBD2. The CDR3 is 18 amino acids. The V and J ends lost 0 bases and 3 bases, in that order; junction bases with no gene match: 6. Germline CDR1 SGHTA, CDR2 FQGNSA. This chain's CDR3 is CASSLAQSSGGVYNEQFF. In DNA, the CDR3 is TGTGCCAGCAGCTTAGCGCAGTCTAGCGGGGGGGTCTACAATGAGCAGTTCTTC.

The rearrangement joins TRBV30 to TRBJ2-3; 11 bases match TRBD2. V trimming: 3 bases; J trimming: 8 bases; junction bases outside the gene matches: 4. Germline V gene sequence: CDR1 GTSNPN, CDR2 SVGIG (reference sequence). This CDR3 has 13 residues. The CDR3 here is CAWSRTSGGTQYF. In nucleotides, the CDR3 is TGTGCCTGGAGCCGAACTAGCGGGGGTACGCAGTATTTT.

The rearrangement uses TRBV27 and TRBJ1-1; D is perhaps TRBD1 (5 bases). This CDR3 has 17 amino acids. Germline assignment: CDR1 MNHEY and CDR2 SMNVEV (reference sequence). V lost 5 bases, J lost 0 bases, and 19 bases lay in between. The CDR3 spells CASSKTVQGPMNTEAFF. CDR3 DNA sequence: TGTGCCAGCAGTAAGACCGTCCAGGGCCCCATGAACACTGAAGCTTTCTTT.

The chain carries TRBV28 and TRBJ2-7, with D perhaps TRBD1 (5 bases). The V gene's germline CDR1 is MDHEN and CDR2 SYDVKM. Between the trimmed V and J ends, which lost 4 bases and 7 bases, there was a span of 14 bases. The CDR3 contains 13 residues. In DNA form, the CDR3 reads TGTGCCAGCAGTTCAGGGCCACTGGGGGAGCAGTACTTC. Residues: CASSSGPLGEQYF.

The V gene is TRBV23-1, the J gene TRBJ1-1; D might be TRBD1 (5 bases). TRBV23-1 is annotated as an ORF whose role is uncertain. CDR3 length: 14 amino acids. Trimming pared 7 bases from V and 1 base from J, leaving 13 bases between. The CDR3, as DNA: TGCGCCAGCACCCCGGCGGGGGAGAACACTGAAGCTTTCTTT. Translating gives CASTPAGENTEAFF.

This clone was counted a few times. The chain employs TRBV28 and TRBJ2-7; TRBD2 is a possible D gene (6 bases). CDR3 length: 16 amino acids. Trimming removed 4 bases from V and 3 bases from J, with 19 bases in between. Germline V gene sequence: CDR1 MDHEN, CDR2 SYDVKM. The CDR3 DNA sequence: TGTGCCAGCAGTTCCCCGGGACTCCTCTCGAGCTACGAGCAGTACTTC. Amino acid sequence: CASSSPGLLSSYEQYF.

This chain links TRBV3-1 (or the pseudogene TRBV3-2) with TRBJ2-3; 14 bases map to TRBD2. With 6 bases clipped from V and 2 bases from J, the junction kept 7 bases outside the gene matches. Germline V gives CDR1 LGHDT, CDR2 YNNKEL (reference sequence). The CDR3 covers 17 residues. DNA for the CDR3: TGTGCCAGCAGAAGAGGGACTAGCGGGGGACCCACAGATACGCAGTATTTT. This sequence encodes CASRRGTSGGPTDTQYF.

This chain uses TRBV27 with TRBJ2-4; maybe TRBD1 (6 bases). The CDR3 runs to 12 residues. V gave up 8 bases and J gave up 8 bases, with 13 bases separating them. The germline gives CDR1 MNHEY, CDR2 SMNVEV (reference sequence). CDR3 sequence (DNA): TGTGCCAGCGGGGGCCTCGGGGACATTCAGTACTTC. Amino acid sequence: CASGGLGDIQYF.

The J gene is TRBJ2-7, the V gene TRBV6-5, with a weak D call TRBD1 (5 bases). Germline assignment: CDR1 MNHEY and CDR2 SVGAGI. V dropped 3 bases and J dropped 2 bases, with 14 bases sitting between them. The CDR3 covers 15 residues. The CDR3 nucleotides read TGTGCCAGCAGTTATTTTAGGGGTTTCACCTACGAGCAGTACTTC. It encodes CASSYFRGFTYEQYF.

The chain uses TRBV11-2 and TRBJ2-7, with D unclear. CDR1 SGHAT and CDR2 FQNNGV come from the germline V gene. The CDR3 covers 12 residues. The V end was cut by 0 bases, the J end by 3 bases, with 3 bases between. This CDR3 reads CASSLDSYEQYF. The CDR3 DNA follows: TGTGCCAGCAGCTTAGACAGCTACGAGCAGTACTTC.

The CDR3, as DNA: TGTGCCAGCAGCTTTTCAGGGTCTATGAACACTGAAGCTTTCTTT. This sequence encodes CASSFSGSMNTEAFF. J is TRBJ1-1 and V is TRBV7-2; D perhaps matches TRBD1 (5 bases). The V and J ends lost 3 bases and 0 bases respectively, with 11 bases between them. The CDR3 extends over 15 amino acids. Germline CDR1 and CDR2: SGHTA and FQGNSA.

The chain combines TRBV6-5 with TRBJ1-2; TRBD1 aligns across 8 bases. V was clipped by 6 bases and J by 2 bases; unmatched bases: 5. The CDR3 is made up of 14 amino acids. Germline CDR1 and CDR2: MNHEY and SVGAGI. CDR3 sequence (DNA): TGTGCCAGCAGACTCGGACAGGGAAACTATGGCTACACCTTC. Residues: CASRLGQGNYGYTF.

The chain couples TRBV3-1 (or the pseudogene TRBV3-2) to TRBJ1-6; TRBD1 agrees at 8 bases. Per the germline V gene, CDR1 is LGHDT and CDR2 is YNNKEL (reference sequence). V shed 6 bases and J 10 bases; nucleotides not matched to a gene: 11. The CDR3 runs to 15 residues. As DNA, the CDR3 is TGTGCCAGCAGTCAATCGGACAGGGTCGACTCACCCCTCCACTTT. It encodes CASSQSDRVDSPLHF.

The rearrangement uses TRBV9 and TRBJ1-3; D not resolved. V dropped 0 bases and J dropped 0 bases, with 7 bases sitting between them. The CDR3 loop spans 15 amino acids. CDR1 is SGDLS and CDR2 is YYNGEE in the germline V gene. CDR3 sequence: CASSVGPSSGNTIYF. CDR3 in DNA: TGTGCCAGCAGCGTAGGGCCTTCCTCTGGAAACACCATATATTTT.